These 20 T cell receptor beta chains were all obtained from the same sample, sequenced in a study of lymphopenia after photon versus proton radiotherapy. Sequencing used immunoSEQ multiplex PCR; TCRdb keeps in-frame clones, though not all of them. Of around 16,000 clones in the sample, approximately 90% were seen once. Sequenced material: peripheral blood, taken from a patient treated with proton-based radiotherapy. These receptors all come from a woman aged 55-75 years with cholangiocarcinoma. Some clones in this sample may be carry-over from other donors' samples.

The CDR3 reads CASSLRQGLETQYF. In DNA form, the CDR3 reads TGTGCCAGCAGCTTACGACAGGGGCTCGAGACCCAGTACTTC. The J gene is TRBJ2-5, the V gene TRBV7-9; 8 bases line up with TRBD1. The germline CDR1 and CDR2 sequences are SEHNR and FQNEAQ (reference sequence). The CDR3 spans 14 residues. J lost 5 bases, V lost 2 bases, and 4 bases had no gene match.

The V and J genes are TRBV9 and TRBJ2-7, with TRBD2 identical over 12 bases. The length of the CDR3 is 14 residues. Germline CDR1 SGDLS, CDR2 YYNGEE. The V segment lost 3 bases and the J segment 4 bases; nucleotides outside the gene matches: 2. The CDR3 here is CASSASGGAYEQYF. The CDR3 nucleotides are TGTGCCAGCAGCGCTAGCGGGGGGGCTTACGAGCAGTACTTC.

The chain has TRBV27 and TRBJ2-7, with TRBD1 matching over 9 bases. Looked up from germline, CDR1 is MNHEY and CDR2 is SMNVEV (reference sequence). After removal of 6 bases from V and 3 bases from J, the junction contained 3 bases not matched to a gene. This CDR3 region has 13 residues. Here the CDR3 reads CASRLTGGYEQYF. CDR3 DNA: TGTGCCAGCAGGCTGACAGGGGGCTACGAGCAGTACTTC.

This chain joins TRBV19 and TRBJ1-2, with a tentative D call TRBD1 (5 bases). V shed 1 base and J shed 3 bases, with 9 bases lying between them. The germline gives CDR1 LNHDA, CDR2 SQIVND (reference sequence). The length of the CDR3 is 14 residues. This CDR3 is CASSIGGRDYGYTF. CDR3 nucleotides: TGTGCCAGTAGTATAGGGGGCCGAGACTATGGCTACACCTTC.

The chain uses TRBV6-5 and TRBJ1-1, with D hard to call. The germline V gene encodes CDR1 MNHEY and CDR2 SVGAGI. The V gene lost 6 bases and the J gene lost 1 base, with 12 bases spanning the gap. The CDR3 runs 14 residues. CDR3 in amino acids: CASRVVASNTEAFF. In DNA form, the CDR3 reads TGTGCCAGCAGGGTGGTTGCCTCGAACACTGAAGCTTTCTTT.

V is TRBV19 and J is TRBJ2-1; D gene uncertain. V lost 9 bases and J 9 bases, leaving 12 bases between the germline ends. The length of the CDR3 is 11 residues. Per germline, CDR1 LNHDA and CDR2 SQIVND (reference sequence). CDR3 amino acids: CASTDSSEQFF. DNA for the CDR3: TGTGCCAGCACCGACTCGAGTGAGCAGTTCTTC. The full variable domain, rest sourced from reference TRBV19 and TRBJ2-1, is DGGITQSPKYLFRKEGQNVTLSCEQNLNHDAMYWYRQDPGQGLRLIYYSQIVNDFQKGDIAEGYSVSREKKESFPLTVTSAQKNPTAFYLCASTDSSEQFFGPGTRLTVL.

V gene TRBV18 combines with J gene TRBJ2-7; tentatively, D is TRBD1 (6 bases). The CDR3 contains 14 residues. Deletions cut 6 bases from V and 2 bases from J, with 14 bases between. Germline V gene lookup returns CDR1 KGHSH and CDR2 LQKENI. The CDR3 region is CASSQDRGTYEQYF. The CDR3 DNA is TGTGCCAGCTCTCAGGACAGAGGAACCTACGAGCAGTACTTC.

This chain uses TRBV5-1 with TRBJ1-1; 8 bases are a match to TRBD1. The junction had 6 bases not matched to a gene; V was cut back by 4 bases and J by 1 base. The CDR3 has 15 amino acids. CDR1 is SGHRS, CDR2 YFSETQ, per germline. The CDR3: CASSTYRGENTEAFF. CDR3 sequence (DNA): TGCGCCAGCAGCACCTACAGGGGGGAGAACACTGAAGCTTTCTTT.

This rearrangement joins TRBV10-2 to TRBJ2-3; 10 nucleotides agree with TRBD2. The ends lost 6 bases at V and 6 bases at J; junction bases unmatched: 12. The CDR3 has 16 amino acids. Germline V gene data show CDR1 as WSHSY and CDR2 as SAAADI. The CDR3 nucleotides read TGCGCCAGCAGGAACAGGCAGGGACTAGCGATCGATACGCAGTATTTT. It yields the protein CASRNRQGLAIDTQYF.

V and J are TRBV27 and TRBJ1-1; D uncertain. From germline, CDR1 is MNHEY and CDR2 SMNVEV (reference sequence). V lost 1 base and J lost 4, with 13 bases in between. The CDR3 has 15 amino acids. This chain's CDR3 is CASSLYEVSGTEAFF. CDR3 in DNA: TGTGCCAGCAGTTTATACGAGGTCTCAGGCACTGAAGCTTTCTTT.

V gene TRBV16 combines with J gene TRBJ2-7; no reliable D call. The germline V gene encodes CDR1 KGHSY and CDR2 FQNENV. Trimming removed 5 bases at V and 3 bases at J, with 5 bases between. The CDR3 consists of 11 residues. The CDR3 DNA follows: TGTGCCAGCAGCAAGAACTACGAGCAGTACTTC. The encoded protein is CASSKNYEQYF.

This chain joins TRBV27 and TRBJ1-5; tentatively, D is TRBD1 (5 bases). V was clipped by 2 bases and J by 7 bases, with 15 bases between them. Germline-derived CDR1 and CDR2 are MNHEY and SMNVEV (reference sequence). The CDR3 has 15 amino acids. The CDR3 bases are TGTGCCAGCAGTTTAGGGGCGGGGAGCGAACAGCCCCAGCATTTT. Translation gives CASSLGAGSEQPQHF.

CDR3 protein: CASSYSNRAAGELFF. Here the CDR3 DNA reads TGTGCCAGCAGTTACTCAAACCGGGCCGCCGGGGAGCTGTTTTTT. The chain uses TRBV6-5 and TRBJ2-2; D is uncertain. Germline lookup yields CDR1 MNHEY and CDR2 SVGAGI. V was clipped by 0 bases and J by 6 bases, with 11 bases between them. The CDR3 contains 15 residues.

The chain links TRBV5-1 to TRBJ1-1, with D possibly matching TRBD1 (6 bases). The germline CDR1 and CDR2 sequences are SGHRS and YFSETQ. The CDR3 extends over 12 amino acids. V was cut by 4 bases and J by 4 bases, with 8 bases left in between. The CDR3 nucleotides are TGCGCCAGCAGCACACAGGGCACTGAAGCTTTCTTT. Encoded protein: CASSTQGTEAFF.

The chain uses TRBV5-1 and TRBJ2-5; D perhaps matches TRBD1 (6 bases). Trimming left V 4 bases short and J 4 bases short, with 14 bases between. The CDR3 loop spans 14 amino acids. From germline, CDR1 is SGHRS and CDR2 YFSETQ. The DNA of the CDR3 is TGCGCCAGCAGCCGAACCCTAGGGGGAGAGACCCAGTACTTC. Protein product: CASSRTLGGETQYF.

This chain uses TRBV7-6 with TRBJ2-4, with 8 bases that match TRBD1. This CDR3 has 13 residues. The V segment lost 5 bases and the J segment 9 bases; nucleotides outside the gene matches: 6. Germline V gene lookup returns CDR1 SGHVS and CDR2 FNYEAQ. Written as DNA, the CDR3 is TGTGCCAGCAGCGCACAGGGGGGTGCCATTCAGTACTTC. This codes for CASSAQGGAIQYF.

CDR3 sequence (DNA): TGTGCCAGCAGCGTAGCCTCAGGGGGGGTCCTTGGTTCACCCCTCCACTTT. Its protein product is CASSVASGGVLGSPLHF. The chain combines TRBV9 with TRBJ1-6, with 7 bases aligning to TRBD1. The CDR3 is made up of 17 amino acids. The V gene's germline CDR1 is SGDLS and CDR2 YYNGEE. After removal of 0 bases from V and 9 bases from J, the junction contained 12 bases not matched to a gene. Filled out from reference TRBV9 and TRBJ1-6, the complete variable domain reads DSGVTQTPKHLITATGQRVTLRCSPRSGDLSVYWYQQSLDQGLQFLIQYYNGEERAKGNILERFSAQQFPDLHSELNLSSLELGDSALYFCASSVASGGVLGSPLHFGNGTRLTVT.

The chain combines TRBV2 with TRBJ2-7; 7 bases map to TRBD1. Losses at the gene ends were 9 bases for V and 2 bases for J; bases not matched to a gene: 7. This CDR3 has 13 amino acids. CDR1 SNHLY and CDR2 FYNNEI come from the germline V gene. In DNA form, the CDR3 reads TGTGCCAGTCGGACAGGAGTTGCCTACGAGCAGTACTTC. Its protein is CASRTGVAYEQYF.

The genes are TRBV11-2 and TRBJ2-4, with TRBD1 identical over 7 bases. The CDR3 runs to 18 residues. V trimming: 4 bases; J trimming: 0 bases; junction bases outside the gene matches: 12. CDR1 is SGHAT, CDR2 FQNNGV, per germline. In nucleotides, the CDR3 is TGTGCCAGCAGCTCGCGGGCGACAGGGATCGTAGCCAAAAACATTCAGTACTTC. Residues: CASSSRATGIVAKNIQYF.

The gene calls are TRBV7-9 and TRBJ1-2; TRBD1 aligns across 9 bases. The CDR3 covers 14 residues. V shed 5 bases, J shed 5 bases, and the junction held 6 bases outside the gene matches. Germline V gene data show CDR1 as SEHNR and CDR2 as FQNEAQ (reference sequence). The CDR3 here is CASSPQGAGYGYTF. The CDR3 nucleotides read TGTGCCAGCAGCCCACAGGGGGCTGGATATGGCTACACCTTC.